The clone carrying this T cell receptor beta chain was observed a few times. Its specificity is not known. An oligo carrying a UMI was ligated to the cDNA 3' end. First-round PCR used 4 to 5 cycles and beta primers RC1.1 and RC1.2 covering TRBC1 and TRBC2. TCRdb called the UMI-ligation and nested PCR reads again in MiXCR, with one record for every CDR3 protein. The repertoire holds tens of thousands of distinct CDR3 sequences, roughly 7.2% seen once, with roughly 14% in the top ten. V was shortened by 4 bases and J by 4 bases, with 10 bases between the two germline ends. This CDR3 is built from 13 residues. Germline-derived CDR1 and CDR2 are MNHNS and SASEGT. KT2 cells were mixed with fixed PBMC numbers at varying ratios. The data derive from a study of quantifying T cell responses using KT2 cells. The wider study: RNA was reverse transcribed with TCR alpha and beta constant-region primers.

Study-wide findings and caveats: KT2 sequences were detected down to about one KT2 cell per 100,000 PBMC.

This chain links TRBV6-1 with TRBJ1-1, with D tentatively TRBD1 (5 bases). This TCR came from a human donor. Sample: PBMCs spiked with cells of the T cell clone KT2. CDR3 loop: CASSAREGTEAFF. CDR3 in DNA: TGTGCCAGCAGTGCCAGGGAAGGCACTGAAGCTTTCTTT.